The rows below give T cell receptor beta chains drawn from one sample of a study of shared clonotypes between healthy human individuals. TCRdb's copy holds only in-frame clones and misses some; the assay was immunoSEQ multiplex PCR. Of hundreds of thousands of clones listed, 70% to 80% are singletons. Sequencing was done on a sample of PBMCs. The receptors come from a woman in her forties in good health. Some clones in this sample may be carry-over from other donors' samples. Both conserved end residues are trimmed from each CDR3.

J	V	CDR3
TRBJ2-2	TRBV10-2	ASSAGNTGELF
TRBJ1-2	TRBV10-2	ASGGQGDYGYT
TRBJ2-5	TRBV7-2	ASSIPSGRLETQY
TRBJ2-3	TRBV2	ASRDRTGSTDTQY
TRBJ1-1	TRBV11-2	ASSEDGLNTEAF
TRBJ2-1	TRBV9	ASSLFTSGYYNEQF
TRBJ2-1	TRBV25-1	ASSDPSGSRYNEQF
TRBJ1-1	TRBV5-1	ASTKEGANTEAF
TRBJ2-1	TRBV15	ATSVGQGGLNEQF
TRBJ1-2	TRBV5-4	ASRSGTGRLGYT
TRBJ2-1	TRBV5-3	ARNMTTGRCWYNEQF
TRBJ1-2	TRBV6-4	ASSDDGETIYGYT
TRBJ1-2	TRBV9	ASSVGQGDNYGYT
TRBJ1-4	TRBV11-2	ASSLVRRGTEKLF
TRBJ1-4	TRBV6-1	ASRGGTGASEKLF
TRBJ2-1	TRBV19	ATGRGGDNEQF
TRBJ1-3	TRBV4-2	ASSQEGVLSGNTIY
TRBJ1-1	TRBV7-9	ASSLLTGWDTEAF
TRBJ2-5	TRBV5-1	ASSLSPLGQETQY
TRBJ2-7	TRBV10-1	ASSDPTYEQY
TRBJ2-7	TRBV7-2	ASSREINYEQY
TRBJ2-7	TRBV11-1	ASSLQTGNEQY
TRBJ1-5	TRBV11-2	ASTLRVGQPQH
TRBJ2-4	TRBV4-3	ASSQVASGSYIQY
TRBJ2-1	TRBV4-2	ASTPGLANNEQF
NA	TRBV5-6	ASSLGARTGGPEQY
TRBJ2-7	TRBV18	ASSAPDGGSRNEQY
TRBJ2-7	TRBV5-1	ASSTSWTGVSEQY
TRBJ2-1	TRBV29-1	SVPGIWGTGNYNEQF
TRBJ2-1	TRBV13	ASSLYSYEQF
TRBJ2-7	TRBV18	ASSPGQGHYEQY